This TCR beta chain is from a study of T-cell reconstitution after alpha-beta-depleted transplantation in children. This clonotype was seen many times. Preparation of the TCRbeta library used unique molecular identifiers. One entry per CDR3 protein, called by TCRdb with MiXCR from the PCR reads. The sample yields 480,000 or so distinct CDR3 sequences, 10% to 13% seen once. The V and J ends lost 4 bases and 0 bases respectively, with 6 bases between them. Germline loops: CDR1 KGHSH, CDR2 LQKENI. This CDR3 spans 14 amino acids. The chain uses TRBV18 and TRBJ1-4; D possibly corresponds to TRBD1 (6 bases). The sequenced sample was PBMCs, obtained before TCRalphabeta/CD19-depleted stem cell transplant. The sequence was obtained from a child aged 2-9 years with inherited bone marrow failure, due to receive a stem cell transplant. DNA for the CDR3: TGTGCCAGCTCACAGGGGGCAACTAATGAAAAACTGTTTTTT. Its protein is CASSQGATNEKLFF. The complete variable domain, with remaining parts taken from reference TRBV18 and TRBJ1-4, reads NAGVMQNPRHLVRRRGQEARLRCSPMKGHSHVYWYRQLPEEGLKFMVYLQKENIIDESGMPKERFSAEFPKEGPSILRIQQVVRGDSAAYFCASSQGATNEKLFFGSGTQLSVL.